Listed below are T cell receptor beta chains from one sample, sequenced in a study of a mutant IDH1 vaccine in newly diagnosed glioma. Profiling relied on immunoSEQ multiplex PCR, and the TCRdb table lists in-frame clones only, not all of them. The data contain some 38,000 clones, about 75% of them seen just once; the ten biggest clones take up about 10%. These receptors' antigens are unknown. The source material was PBMCs, sampled from a glioma patient whose treatment included an IDH1 peptide vaccine. All receptors derive from a man in his forties with glioma. Each CDR3 is given with its conserved first and last residue. D genes are given only for firm matches. Clone size is not always given. Where it is, it says once, few, many or a class for expanded clones.

abundance: -
j_gene: TRBJ2-1
d_gene: -
len: 15
v_gene: TRBV10-2
CDR3nt: TGCGCCAGCAGGGGGCAGGGCGGACCTTACAATGAGCAGTTCTTC
CDR3aa: CASRGQGGPYNEQFF

abundance: -
j_gene: TRBJ1-2
d_gene: TRBD1
len: 13
v_gene: TRBV6-1
CDR3nt: TGTGCCAGCAGGGACAGGGGAAACTATGGCTACACCTTC
CDR3aa: CASRDRGNYGYTF

abundance: -
j_gene: TRBJ1-2
d_gene: -
len: 14
v_gene: TRBV29-1
CDR3nt: TGCAGCGTTGCCGAGGGAGGTCGGGGTTCAGGCTACACCTTC
CDR3aa: CSVAEGGRGSGYTF

abundance: -
j_gene: TRBJ1-1
d_gene: -
len: 13
v_gene: TRBV5-1
CDR3nt: TGCGCCAGCAGCCCGGACGGGAGCGGTCAAGCTTTCTTT
CDR3aa: CASSPDGSGQAFF

abundance: few
j_gene: TRBJ1-4
d_gene: -
len: 13
v_gene: TRBV30
CDR3nt: TGTGCCTGGAGTGTGGGTCCCAATGAAAAACTGTTTTTT
CDR3aa: CAWSVGPNEKLFF

abundance: -
j_gene: TRBJ1-2
d_gene: -
len: 15
v_gene: TRBV18
CDR3nt: TGTGCCAGCTCATCTGGACGGATCTCTAACTATGGCTACACCTTC
CDR3aa: CASSSGRISNYGYTF

abundance: -
j_gene: TRBJ1-1
d_gene: -
len: 10
v_gene: TRBV6-5
CDR3nt: TGTGCCAGCGGGGACACTGAAGCTTTCTTT
CDR3aa: CASGDTEAFF

abundance: -
j_gene: TRBJ2-7
d_gene: -
len: 15
v_gene: TRBV5-1
CDR3nt: TGCGCCAGCAGCTTAAGACAGGATGCCCCCTACGAGCAGTACTTC
CDR3aa: CASSLRQDAPYEQYF

abundance: -
j_gene: TRBJ1-5
d_gene: -
len: 15
v_gene: TRBV6-1
CDR3nt: TGTGCCAGCACCTATACAGGTGATAGCAATCAGCCCCAGCATTTT
CDR3aa: CASTYTGDSNQPQHF

abundance: -
j_gene: TRBJ2-1
d_gene: TRBD1
len: 17
v_gene: TRBV6-1
CDR3nt: TGTGCCAGCAGTGACCAGAAAATAGGGGGCGAGCACAATGAGCAGTTCTTC
CDR3aa: CASSDQKIGGEHNEQFF

abundance: -
j_gene: TRBJ1-2
d_gene: -
len: 15
v_gene: TRBV5-4
CDR3nt: TGTGCCAGCAGCTTGGCCGTCACGGCTAACTATGGCTACACCTTC
CDR3aa: CASSLAVTANYGYTF

abundance: -
j_gene: TRBJ1-5
d_gene: TRBD1
len: 16
v_gene: TRBV5-1
CDR3nt: TGCGCCAGCAGCGTTACTCCGGGACAGGGCTTGGAGCCCCAGCATTTT
CDR3aa: CASSVTPGQGLEPQHF

abundance: -
j_gene: TRBJ2-5
d_gene: TRBD1
len: 13
v_gene: TRBV27
CDR3nt: TGTGCCAGCAGTTTAACAGGGGAAGAGACCCAGTACTTC
CDR3aa: CASSLTGEETQYF

abundance: few
j_gene: TRBJ2-1
d_gene: TRBD2
len: 17
v_gene: TRBV5-1
CDR3nt: TGCGCCAGCAGCTTCGGGTTTACTAGCGGGAGATCAAATGAGCAGTTCTTC
CDR3aa: CASSFGFTSGRSNEQFF

abundance: -
j_gene: TRBJ1-5
d_gene: TRBD1
len: 15
v_gene: TRBV2
CDR3nt: TGTGCCAGCAGTCGACAGGGGATCAGCAATCAGCCCCAGCATTTT
CDR3aa: CASSRQGISNQPQHF

abundance: -
j_gene: TRBJ2-1
d_gene: -
len: 14
v_gene: TRBV7-6
CDR3nt: TGTGCCAGCAGCTTATTAGGGACCAGCAATGAGCAGTTCTTC
CDR3aa: CASSLLGTSNEQFF

abundance: once
j_gene: TRBJ2-1
d_gene: -
len: 13
v_gene: TRBV5-1
CDR3nt: TGCGCCAGCAGCTGGGAGTGGGGGAATGAGCAGTTCTTC
CDR3aa: CASSWEWGNEQFF

abundance: -
j_gene: TRBJ2-1
d_gene: -
len: 12
v_gene: TRBV29-1
CDR3nt: TGCAGCGCATCTGGGGGGTCCGATGAGCAGTTCTTC
CDR3aa: CSASGGSDEQFF

abundance: -
j_gene: TRBJ2-1
d_gene: -
len: 16
v_gene: TRBV11-2
CDR3nt: TGTGCCAGCAGCTTAGTCGGTGGGAGGTCGTACAATGAGCAGTTCTTC
CDR3aa: CASSLVGGRSYNEQFF

abundance: few
j_gene: TRBJ1-1
d_gene: -
len: 13
v_gene: TRBV5-6
CDR3nt: TGTGCCAGCAGCCCTGGGTTAAACACTGAAGCTTTCTTT
CDR3aa: CASSPGLNTEAFF

abundance: -
j_gene: TRBJ2-3
d_gene: -
len: 12
v_gene: TRBV5-8
CDR3nt: TGTGCCAGCAGCTTGGTGGCAGATACGCAGTATTTT
CDR3aa: CASSLVADTQYF

abundance: -
j_gene: TRBJ1-2
d_gene: TRBD1
len: 14
v_gene: TRBV19
CDR3nt: TGTGCCAGTAGACCCAGGGGGCAGAGTGAAGGCTACACCTTC
CDR3aa: CASRPRGQSEGYTF

abundance: -
j_gene: TRBJ2-3
d_gene: -
len: 14
v_gene: TRBV15
CDR3nt: TGTGCCACCAGCAGAGTGGTCGGCACAGATACGCAGTATTTT
CDR3aa: CATSRVVGTDTQYF

abundance: -
j_gene: TRBJ2-3
d_gene: -
len: 13
v_gene: TRBV11-3
CDR3nt: TGTGCCAGCAGCTTAGGGGCCACAGATACGCAGTATTTT
CDR3aa: CASSLGATDTQYF

abundance: once
j_gene: TRBJ2-2
d_gene: TRBD1
len: 15
v_gene: TRBV5-4
CDR3nt: TGTGCCAGCAGCTTCCGACAGGGGAACACCGGGGAGCTGTTTTTT
CDR3aa: CASSFRQGNTGELFF

abundance: once
j_gene: TRBJ2-1
d_gene: -
len: 16
v_gene: TRBV5-4
CDR3nt: TGTGCCAGCAGCTTGGACAGTTCATACTCCTACAATGAGCAGTTCTTC
CDR3aa: CASSLDSSYSYNEQFF

abundance: few
j_gene: TRBJ2-5
d_gene: -
len: 13
v_gene: TRBV7-2
CDR3nt: TGTGCCAGCAGCCGGAGCCGCCGGGAGACCCAGTACTTC
CDR3aa: CASSRSRRETQYF

abundance: -
j_gene: TRBJ2-5
d_gene: TRBD2
len: 17
v_gene: TRBV5-1
CDR3nt: TGCGCCAGCAGCTTGGGGACTAGCGGGAGGTACCAAGAGACCCAGTACTTC
CDR3aa: CASSLGTSGRYQETQYF

abundance: few
j_gene: TRBJ2-3
d_gene: TRBD2
len: 12
v_gene: TRBV29-1
CDR3nt: TGCAGCCTTCGCCGGGAGGGGGATACGCAGTATTTT
CDR3aa: CSLRREGDTQYF

abundance: few
j_gene: TRBJ1-1
d_gene: -
len: 12
v_gene: TRBV29-1
CDR3nt: TGCAGCGTGCAAGGGGGGGCACTTGAAGCTTTCTTT
CDR3aa: CSVQGGALEAFF

abundance: -
j_gene: TRBJ1-2
d_gene: -
len: 12
v_gene: TRBV29-1
CDR3nt: TGCAGCGTTGCGGGGGTTTTCTATGGCTACACCTTC
CDR3aa: CSVAGVFYGYTF

abundance: -
j_gene: TRBJ2-2
d_gene: -
len: 14
v_gene: TRBV27
CDR3nt: TGTGCCAGTCGTTACCAGGGGAACACCGGGGAGCTGTTTTTT
CDR3aa: CASRYQGNTGELFF

abundance: -
j_gene: TRBJ1-1
d_gene: -
len: 11
v_gene: TRBV19
CDR3nt: TGTGCCAGTCGAGAGGAGCAGAAAGCTTTCTTT
CDR3aa: CASREEQKAFF

abundance: -
j_gene: TRBJ2-1
d_gene: TRBD2
len: 16
v_gene: TRBV6-4
CDR3nt: TGTGCCAGCAGTGAAGTCGGGAGGGCCGCCTACAATGAGCAGTTCTTC
CDR3aa: CASSEVGRAAYNEQFF

abundance: -
j_gene: TRBJ2-3
d_gene: TRBD2
len: 15
v_gene: TRBV6-5
CDR3nt: TGTGCCAGCAGTCTACGGGAGGTGAGCACAGATACGCAGTATTTT
CDR3aa: CASSLREVSTDTQYF

abundance: once
j_gene: TRBJ2-7
d_gene: -
len: 12
v_gene: TRBV7-2
CDR3nt: TGTGCCAGCAGACGGGACTCCTCAGAGCAGTACTTC
CDR3aa: CASRRDSSEQYF

abundance: -
j_gene: TRBJ2-7
d_gene: TRBD1
len: 16
v_gene: TRBV27
CDR3nt: TGTGCCAGCAGTCGCTACGGACAGGCGACCTCCTACGAGCAGTACTTC
CDR3aa: CASSRYGQATSYEQYF

abundance: -
j_gene: TRBJ2-7
d_gene: TRBD2
len: 17
v_gene: TRBV5-1
CDR3nt: TGCGCCAGCAGCCCTGGGGGACTAGCGGGGGTAACCTACGAGCAGTACTTC
CDR3aa: CASSPGGLAGVTYEQYF

abundance: -
j_gene: TRBJ1-2
d_gene: TRBD1
len: 16
v_gene: TRBV27
CDR3nt: TGTGCCAGCAGTCGGGCCCCGGGACAGGGGGCTTCTGGCTACACCTTC
CDR3aa: CASSRAPGQGASGYTF

abundance: medium-sized
j_gene: TRBJ1-5
d_gene: -
len: 15
v_gene: TRBV7-2
CDR3nt: TGTGCCAGCAGCTTAGTCGTTTTGGGCAATCAGCCCCAGCATTTT
CDR3aa: CASSLVVLGNQPQHF

abundance: -
j_gene: TRBJ1-1
d_gene: -
len: 13
v_gene: TRBV15
CDR3nt: TGTGCCACCAGCAGGCGGGGGAACACTGAAGCTTTCTTT
CDR3aa: CATSRRGNTEAFF

abundance: few
j_gene: TRBJ2-3
d_gene: TRBD2
len: 14
v_gene: TRBV7-2
CDR3nt: TGTGCCAGCAGTGGTCTAGCGGGGCCAGATACGCAGTATTTT
CDR3aa: CASSGLAGPDTQYF

abundance: -
j_gene: TRBJ2-3
d_gene: -
len: 14
v_gene: TRBV6-5
CDR3nt: TGTGCCAGCAGCCCCGACAGACGCACAGATACGCAGTATTTT
CDR3aa: CASSPDRRTDTQYF

abundance: few
j_gene: TRBJ1-2
d_gene: TRBD1
len: 12
v_gene: TRBV29-1
CDR3nt: TGCAGCGCCTTGACAGGGGACTATGGCTACACCTTC
CDR3aa: CSALTGDYGYTF